Following are 18 T cell receptor beta chains from one sample sequenced in a study of blood T cells in healthy people across ages. A J-beta primer mix and a sample-barcoded 5' primer were used in a second PCR of roughly 7 to 12 cycles. TCRdb independently ran MiXCR on the 5' RACE reads; one entry per CDR3 protein. Altogether approximately 360,000 distinct CDR3 sequences are present, 45% to 65% being singletons, with the ten largest covering around 50%. Sequenced input: blood. The receptors derive from a man between 60 and 70 years old in good health.

The chain combines TRBV20-1 with TRBJ2-4; a possible D gene is TRBD2 (5 bases). V shed 4 bases and J shed 6 bases, with 10 bases lying between them. The germline CDR1 and CDR2 sequences are DFQATT and SNEGSKA (reference sequence). This CDR3 spans 12 amino acids. Written as DNA, the CDR3 is TGCAGTGCTAAAGGGAGTGGAAACATTCAGTACTTC. Protein sequence: CSAKGSGNIQYF.

The chain employs TRBV7-2 and TRBJ2-1; D remains ambiguous. The CDR3 consists of 16 residues. The germline CDR1 and CDR2 sequences are SGHTA and FQGNSA. The V and J ends lost 0 bases and 0 bases respectively, with 9 bases between them. CDR3 sequence: CASSLAITNSYNEQFF. The CDR3 DNA reads TGTGCCAGCAGCTTAGCGATCACTAACTCCTACAATGAGCAGTTCTTC. Together with reference TRBV7-2 and TRBJ2-1, the CDR3 gives the full variable domain: GAGVSQSPSNKVTEKGKDVELRCDPISGHTALYWYRQSLGQGLEFLIYFQGNSAPDKSGLPSDRFSAERTGGSVSTLTIQRTQQEDSAVYLCASSLAITNSYNEQFFGPGTRLTVL.

This clonotype was observed a handful of times. V is TRBV20-1 and J is TRBJ1-2; 12 bases line up with TRBD1. Germline-derived CDR1 and CDR2 are DFQATT and SNEGSKA (reference sequence). Unmatched junction bases numbered 4, after V lost 0 bases and J lost 8 bases. CDR3 length: 14 residues. DNA for the CDR3: TGCAGTGCTAGAGAGGGACAGGGGGCGTTCGGCTACACCTTC. This sequence encodes CSAREGQGAFGYTF.

This clonotype was detected only once. This sequence joins TRBV12-3 or TRBV12-4 and TRBJ2-4; the match to TRBD1 covers 8 bases. With V trimmed by 2 bases and J by 13 bases, 13 bases remained unmatched. CDR3 length: 15 residues. CDR3 bases: TGTGCCAGCAGTTTATTAGCCAGGACAGGGAACAAGCAGTACTTC. This gives the protein CASSLLARTGNKQYF.

V usage is TRBV28 and J usage is TRBJ1-4; D perhaps matches TRBD1 (6 bases). Germline CDR1 reads MDHEN; CDR2 reads SYDVKM. V shed 6 bases and J shed 0 bases, with 20 bases lying between them. The CDR3 loop spans 18 amino acids. The CDR3 DNA reads as TGTGCCAGCAGAAAAGGGGGGAGTTTCGGAACAACTAATGAAAAACTGTTTTTT. Its translation is CASRKGGSFGTTNEKLFF.

With regard to this clonotype: This may come from a read error, since a much larger clone is one base off. The gene calls are TRBV12-3 or TRBV12-4 and TRBJ1-1; unclear D gene. This CDR3 spans 12 amino acids. The CDR3 sequence is CASSSLSFETFF. In DNA, the CDR3 is TGTGCCAGCAGTTCCCTGTCCTTTGAAACTTTCTTT.

The chain links TRBV7-2 to TRBJ1-6; no definite D call. From germline, CDR1 is SGHTA and CDR2 FQGNSA. The CDR3 is 15 residues long. The V end was cut by 6 bases, the J end by 7 bases, with 16 bases between. Here the CDR3 DNA reads TGTGCCAGCAGTACCTCCCCGCGCGTGAATTCACCCCTCCACTTT. Translation: CASSTSPRVNSPLHF.

This sequence joins TRBV20-1 and TRBJ2-3, with D maybe TRBD2 (5 bases). Trimming removed 3 bases from V and 0 bases from J, with 16 bases in between. The CDR3 runs 16 residues. Germline-derived CDR1 and CDR2 are DFQATT and SNEGSKA (reference sequence). The CDR3 DNA sequence: TGCAGTGCTAGGGGCCGTCGAGCGGTTAGCACAGATACGCAGTATTTT. Its protein product is CSARGRRAVSTDTQYF.

This sequence joins TRBV10-3 and TRBJ1-4; 8 bases map to TRBD1. The ends lost 10 bases at V and 8 bases at J; junction bases unmatched: 6. The CDR3 has 12 amino acids. Germline V gene data show CDR1 as ENHRY and CDR2 as SYGVKD. DNA for the CDR3: TGTGCCACCTCAGGGGGCAGGGAAAAACTGTTTTTT. Its protein is CATSGGREKLFF.

This chain connects TRBV27 to TRBJ2-1, with 8 bases identical to TRBD2. Germline V gene data show CDR1 as MNHEY and CDR2 as SMNVEV (reference sequence). This CDR3 is built from 12 residues. V lost 6 bases, J lost 9 bases, and 4 bases stayed unmatched. As DNA, the CDR3 is TGTGCCAGCAGGGGACTAGAGGTTGAGCAGTTCTTC. Protein: CASRGLEVEQFF.

V usage is TRBV20-1 and J usage is TRBJ2-1, with 9 bases lining up with TRBD2. The J segment lost 6 bases and the V segment lost 6 bases, leaving 9 bases of the junction unmatched. The germline CDR1 and CDR2 sequences are DFQATT and SNEGSKA (reference sequence). The CDR3 covers 14 residues. For the CDR3, the DNA is TGCAGTGCGGCAAGCGGGGGGCCCGGCAATGAGCAGTTCTTC. It codes for CSAASGGPGNEQFF.

This clonotype showed up just a few times. This rearrangement joins TRBV12-3 or TRBV12-4 to TRBJ2-7, with TRBD2 identical over 12 bases. V lost 6 bases and J lost 11; bases outside the gene matches: 11. The CDR3 spans 14 residues. CDR3 nucleotide sequence: TGTGCCAGCAGGCTAGCGGGGGGGCCCAACGATAAGTACTTC. Translating it yields CASRLAGGPNDKYF.

The chain employs TRBV28 and TRBJ2-5; D perhaps matches TRBD2 (5 bases). Germline CDR1 reads MDHEN; CDR2 reads SYDVKM. V lost 3 bases and J lost 6, with 8 bases in between. The CDR3 runs 12 residues. The CDR3 nucleotides are TGTGCCAGCAGTTTGATAGCGCAGACCCAGTACTTC. This gives the protein CASSLIAQTQYF.

This clonotype was counted a single time. A much larger clone lies a single base off, so this may be a read error. This sequence joins TRBV4-2 and TRBJ2-5, with D uncertain. TRBJ2-7 matches the DNA end more closely, so the J call is doubtful. CDR3 length equals 11 residues. Per germline, CDR1 LGHNA and CDR2 YNFKEQ. CDR3 DNA: TGTGCCATCAGCCTTCACTACGAGCAGTACTTC. Translation gives CAISLHYEQYF.

This clonotype has just a few counts. The chain recombines TRBV20-1 with TRBJ1-6, with TRBD1 matching 8 bases. Germline assignment: CDR1 DFQATT and CDR2 SNEGSKA (reference sequence). The CDR3 extends over 14 amino acids. After removal of 4 bases from V and 10 bases from J, the junction contained 9 bases not matched to a gene. The CDR3 region is CSAKQTGVESPLHF. CDR3 coding DNA: TGCAGTGCTAAGCAGACAGGGGTAGAGTCACCCCTCCACTTT.

This clonotype was observed a handful of times. This sequence joins TRBV7-3 and TRBJ2-2; a weak D match, TRBD2 (6 bases). Germline CDR1 and CDR2: SGHTA and FQGTGA. The V end was cut by 5 bases, the J end by 5 bases, with 12 bases between. The CDR3 is made up of 14 amino acids. The CDR3 nucleotides are TGTGCCAGCAGCCGAGATCTAGCGACCGGGGAGCTGTTTTTT. This sequence encodes CASSRDLATGELFF.

This chain uses TRBV7-2 with TRBJ2-1; 12 bases are a match to TRBD2. J was trimmed by 1 base and V by 1 base; bases with no gene match: 8. The germline V gene has CDR1 SGHTA and CDR2 FQGNSA. This CDR3 comprises 19 residues. The CDR3 DNA follows: TGTGCCAGCAGCTTAGATCGGACTAGCGGGATAAGGTCCTACAATGAGCAGTTCTTC. Protein: CASSLDRTSGIRSYNEQFF. Drawing the rest from reference TRBV7-2 and TRBJ2-1, the complete variable domain is GAGVSQSPSNKVTEKGKDVELRCDPISGHTALYWYRQSLGQGLEFLIYFQGNSAPDKSGLPSDRFSAERTGGSVSTLTIQRTQQEDSAVYLCASSLDRTSGIRSYNEQFFGPGTRLTVL.

J is TRBJ2-1 and V is TRBV27; D is perhaps TRBD2 (5 bases). Germline V lookup: CDR1 MNHEY, CDR2 SMNVEV (reference sequence). V was trimmed by 6 bases and J by 5 bases, leaving 11 bases between them. The CDR3 is 13 amino acids. DNA of the CDR3: TGTGCCAGCAGCTCACTCGGGGACAATGAGCAGTTCTTC. Residues: CASSSLGDNEQFF.